These 9 T cell receptor beta chains came from one sample sequenced in a study of response to subunit inactivated influenza vaccine. TCRdb used MiXCR to reprocess the RT-PCR reads, holding one entry per CDR3 protein. The sample has 550,000 to 800,000 distinct CDR3 sequences; about 15% are singletons. Sequences were derived from PBMCs from blood, sampled 14 to 15 days before vaccination. The receptors were sampled from a man between 50 and 59 years old who received an inactivated influenza vaccine.

The V call is TRBV29-1, the J call TRBJ1-5; no reliable D call. Germline V gives CDR1 SQVTM, CDR2 ANQGSEA. The CDR3 extends over 12 amino acids. Trimming took off 4 bases at V and 2 bases at J, with 6 bases between the two ends. This CDR3 is CSVADGNQPQHF. CDR3 DNA sequence: TGCAGCGTTGCCGATGGCAATCAGCCCCAGCATTTT.

The sample holds a few counts of this clonotype. The chain links TRBV6-1 to TRBJ2-3; no reliable D call. This CDR3 region has 16 residues. Trimming left V 6 bases short and J 5 bases short, with 21 bases between. CDR1 and CDR2 (germline): MNHNS, SASEGT. Here the CDR3 DNA reads TGTGCCAGCAGCCCCCGTCGTTCCACGCTTGAAGATACGCAGTATTTT. Translated: CASSPRRSTLEDTQYF.

This clonotype occurred once. This chain joins TRBV4-3 and TRBJ2-1; TRBD2 aligns across 13 bases. The V gene end was trimmed by 3 bases and the J gene end by 5 bases; junction bases not matched to a gene: 7. Looked up from germline, CDR1 is LGHNA and CDR2 is YSLEER. This CDR3 comprises 17 residues. CDR3: CASSQHHGTSGNNEQFF. CDR3 bases: TGCGCCAGCAGCCAGCACCACGGGACTAGCGGGAACAATGAGCAGTTCTTC.

The V and J genes are TRBV27 and TRBJ1-4, with 8 bases lining up with TRBD1. This CDR3 is built from 11 residues. Germline assignment: CDR1 MNHEY and CDR2 SMNVEV (reference sequence). V trimming: 10 bases; J trimming: 10 bases; junction bases outside the gene matches: 5. CDR3 coding DNA: TGTGCCAACCGGACAGGGATAAAACTGTTTTTT. This encodes CANRTGIKLFF.

The rearrangement joins TRBV5-4 to TRBJ1-1, with unresolved D. The CDR3 has 12 amino acids. Germline CDR1 reads SGHNT; CDR2 reads YYREEE (reference sequence). Trimming took off 5 bases at V and 4 bases at J, with 9 bases between the two ends. CDR3 loop: CASSNFGTEAFF. As DNA, the CDR3 is TGTGCCAGCAGTAATTTCGGCACTGAAGCTTTCTTT.

This chain connects TRBV12-3 or TRBV12-4 to TRBJ2-3; D gene uncertain. This CDR3 has 13 amino acids. Trimming cost V 8 bases and J 4 bases, with 13 bases left between them. CDR3 residues: CASQTSFADTQYF. In DNA form, the CDR3 reads TGTGCCAGCCAGACGTCCTTTGCAGATACGCAGTATTTT.

The V and J genes are TRBV24-1 and TRBJ2-1, with TRBD1 matching over 7 bases. V trimming: 7 bases; J trimming: 2 bases; junction bases outside the gene matches: 7. CDR1 and CDR2 from the germline V gene are KGHDR and SFDVKD. The CDR3 runs to 15 residues. The CDR3 coding sequence is TGTGCCACCAGCCCAGCCGGGACAGCCTACAATGAGCAGTTCTTC. Translated, it gives CATSPAGTAYNEQFF.

The chain uses TRBV20-1 and TRBJ2-5, with unresolved D. Per the germline V gene, CDR1 is DFQATT and CDR2 is SNEGSKA (reference sequence). Trimming stripped 5 bases from V and 2 bases from J, with 18 bases between. CDR3 length: 15 residues. The CDR3 here is CSAVRPDGKQETQYF. Here the CDR3 DNA reads TGCAGTGCTGTTCGCCCAGACGGAAAACAAGAGACCCAGTACTTC.

In nucleotides, the CDR3 is TGTGCCAGCAGCGATCCCGTCAGAGGAGATTCTAGCGGCTACGAGCAGTACTTC. Translating gives CASSDPVRGDSSGYEQYF. This chain connects TRBV9 to TRBJ2-7; 7 bases map to TRBD2. The CDR3 runs to 18 residues. CDR1 SGDLS and CDR2 YYNGEE come from the germline V gene. The V segment lost 3 bases and the J segment 3 bases; nucleotides outside the gene matches: 18.